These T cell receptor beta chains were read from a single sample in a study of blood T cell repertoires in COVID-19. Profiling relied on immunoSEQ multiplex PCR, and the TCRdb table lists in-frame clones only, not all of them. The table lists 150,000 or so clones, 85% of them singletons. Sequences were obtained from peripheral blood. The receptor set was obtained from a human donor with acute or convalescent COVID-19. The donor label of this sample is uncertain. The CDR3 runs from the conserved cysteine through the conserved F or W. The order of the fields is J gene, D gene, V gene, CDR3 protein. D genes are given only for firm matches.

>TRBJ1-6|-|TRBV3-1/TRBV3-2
CASSSLGAGQNSPLHF
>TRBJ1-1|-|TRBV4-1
CASSQDRGRGGADTEAFF
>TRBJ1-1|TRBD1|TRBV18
CASSPPKGGSNTEAFF
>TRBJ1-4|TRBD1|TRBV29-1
CSARQGGNEKLFF
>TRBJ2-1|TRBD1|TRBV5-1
CASSLGPHIWTSQGGEQFF
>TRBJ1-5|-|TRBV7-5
CVRSLVTGNQPQHF
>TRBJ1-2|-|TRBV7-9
CASSLTAANYGYTF
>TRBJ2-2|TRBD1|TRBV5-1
CASSEGAGTGELFF
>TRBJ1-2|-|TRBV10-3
CAISESGSRLGGYTF
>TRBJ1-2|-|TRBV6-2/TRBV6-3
CASSYPTDGYTF
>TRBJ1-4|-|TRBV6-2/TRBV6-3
CASSLGGIVVELFF
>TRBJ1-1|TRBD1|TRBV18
CASSPGRTGMNTEAFF
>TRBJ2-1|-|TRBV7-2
CASSLNPYSYNEQFF
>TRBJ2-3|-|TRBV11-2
CASSLDLRGSTDTQYF
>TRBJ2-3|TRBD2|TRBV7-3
CASSRDSGGQGDTQYF
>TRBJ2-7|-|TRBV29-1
CSVVMRANYEQYF
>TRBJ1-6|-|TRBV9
CASSAHSSYNSPLHF
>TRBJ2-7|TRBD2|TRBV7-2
CASSLGAGGREQYF
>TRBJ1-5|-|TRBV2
CASRGPEGNQPQHF
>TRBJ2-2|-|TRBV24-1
CATSESRANTGELFF
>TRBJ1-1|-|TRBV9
CASSVTPRITEAFF
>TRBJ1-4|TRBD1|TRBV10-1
CASSEEEGGQGGPTNEKLFF
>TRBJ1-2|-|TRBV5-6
CASSTTIYGYTF
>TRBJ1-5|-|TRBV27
CASRPTLGRYSNQPQHF
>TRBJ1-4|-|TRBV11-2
CASSLEEGSEKLFF
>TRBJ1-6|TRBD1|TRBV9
CASSAGQGNYNSPLHF
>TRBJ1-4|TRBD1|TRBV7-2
CASSLTPGTGNEKLFF
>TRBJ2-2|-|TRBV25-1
CASSGRGLTEKNTGELFF
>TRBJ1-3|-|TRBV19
CASLRDRTSGNTIYF
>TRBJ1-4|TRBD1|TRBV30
CAWSPPRQTGPNEKLFF
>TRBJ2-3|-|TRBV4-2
CASSHRGDTQYF
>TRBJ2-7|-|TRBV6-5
CASSYDRLSSYEQYF
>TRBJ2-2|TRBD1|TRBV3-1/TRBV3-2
CASSPLVGTGESSGELFF
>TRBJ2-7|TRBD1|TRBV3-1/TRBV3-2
CASSQAIAGQGKREQYF
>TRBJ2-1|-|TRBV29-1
CSVRELSNEQFF
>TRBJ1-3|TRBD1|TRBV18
CASSPYGQGGSGNTIYF
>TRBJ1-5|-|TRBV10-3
CAISVRGNDQPQHF
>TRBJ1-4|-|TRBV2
CASSAIGDPNEKLFF
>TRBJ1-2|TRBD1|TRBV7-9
CASSFTTGGAGGYTF
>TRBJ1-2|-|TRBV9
CASSVERSGVKPSGYGYTF
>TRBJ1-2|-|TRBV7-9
CASSLQEDYGYTF
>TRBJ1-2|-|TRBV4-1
CASSQDAGANYGYTF
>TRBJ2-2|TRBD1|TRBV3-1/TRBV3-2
CASSPLGTGGTGELFF
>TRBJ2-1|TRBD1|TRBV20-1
CSASWGTDNEQFF
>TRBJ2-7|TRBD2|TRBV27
CASSTRWLAGGPAIPYEQYF
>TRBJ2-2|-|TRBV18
CASSPRDTGELFF
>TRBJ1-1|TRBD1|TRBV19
CASRRGQVNTEAFF
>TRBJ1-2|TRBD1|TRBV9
CASSVGQGSPWSNYGYTF
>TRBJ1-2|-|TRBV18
CASSPTAETNYGYTF
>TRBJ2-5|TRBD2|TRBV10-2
CASSPGLAGGQETQYF
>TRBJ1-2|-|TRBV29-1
CSVEEGGSYGYTF
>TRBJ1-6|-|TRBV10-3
CAISEGGRNYNSPLHF
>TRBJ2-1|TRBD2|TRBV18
CASSPELTSGNEQFF
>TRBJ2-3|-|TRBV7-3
CASSLNPGSTDTQYF
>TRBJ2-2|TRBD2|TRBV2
CASSGGATGELFF
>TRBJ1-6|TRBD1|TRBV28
CASSREQGASSPLHF
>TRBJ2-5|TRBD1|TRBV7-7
CASSLRTGGVGQGTQYF
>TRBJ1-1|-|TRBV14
CASSHRDFDTEAFF
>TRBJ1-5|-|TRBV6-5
CASSYSGGNQPQHF